The TCR beta chain described here comes from a study of cytomegalovirus exposure and HLA in healthy donors. Whole-study context: A previous analysis identified approximately 110 million unique TCR beta sequences derived from 180 million or so T cells. Roughly 77 million unique TCRs from HLA-typed donors made up an early data release.

Likely unrecorded immune exposures existed in these nominally healthy donors. The PCR was carried out with 60 Vbeta primers and 13 Jbeta primers. Assay: immunoSEQ multiplex PCR; the TCRdb copy retains only in-frame clones and omits some. Seen here are 150,000 to 200,000 clones, roughly 79% observed once, and the top ten hold over 4.5%. Notes on the study in general: Available immune exposure information covered CMV serostatus only.

On this clone itself: The antigen remains undetermined. The junction departs from the called germline gene at one end, perhaps through a read error.

The CDR3 covers 19 residues. Germline CDR1 and CDR2: SEHNR and FQNEAQ (reference sequence). The chain carries TRBV7-9 and TRBJ2-2; 9 bases line up with TRBD1. What was sequenced was PBMCs. This TCR derives from a woman younger than 35 in good health and CMV-seropositive. The DNA of the CDR3 is TGTTCCAGCAGCTTAGGTGTGGAGGCCGGGACAGGGTACACCGGGGAGCTGTTTTTT. Translation gives CSSSLGVEAGTGYTGELFF.